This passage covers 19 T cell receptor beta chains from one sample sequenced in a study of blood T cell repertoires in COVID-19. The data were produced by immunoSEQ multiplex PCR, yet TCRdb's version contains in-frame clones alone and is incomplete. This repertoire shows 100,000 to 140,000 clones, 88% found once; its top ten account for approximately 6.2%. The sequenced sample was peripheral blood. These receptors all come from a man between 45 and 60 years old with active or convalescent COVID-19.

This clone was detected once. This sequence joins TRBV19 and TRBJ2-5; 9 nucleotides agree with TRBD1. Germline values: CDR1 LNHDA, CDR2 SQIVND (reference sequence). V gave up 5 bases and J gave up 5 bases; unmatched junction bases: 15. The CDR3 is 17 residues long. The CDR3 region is CASSPHRQTGGAETQYF. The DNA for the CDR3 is TGTGCCAGTAGTCCTCACAGACAAACAGGGGGCGCGGAGACCCAGTACTTC.

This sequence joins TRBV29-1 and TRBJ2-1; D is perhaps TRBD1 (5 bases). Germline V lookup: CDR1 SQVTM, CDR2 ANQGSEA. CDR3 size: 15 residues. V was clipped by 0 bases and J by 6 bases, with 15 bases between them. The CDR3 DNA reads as TGCAGCGTTGAAGATGCGCTAGAAACAGGCAATGAGCAGTTCTTC. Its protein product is CSVEDALETGNEQFF.

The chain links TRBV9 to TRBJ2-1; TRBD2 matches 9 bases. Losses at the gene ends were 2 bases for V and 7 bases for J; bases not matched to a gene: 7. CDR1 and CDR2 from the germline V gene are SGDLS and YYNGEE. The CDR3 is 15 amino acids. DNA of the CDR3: TGTGCCAGCAGCGTGACGACTAGCGGAAGGAATGAGCAGTTCTTC. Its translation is CASSVTTSGRNEQFF.

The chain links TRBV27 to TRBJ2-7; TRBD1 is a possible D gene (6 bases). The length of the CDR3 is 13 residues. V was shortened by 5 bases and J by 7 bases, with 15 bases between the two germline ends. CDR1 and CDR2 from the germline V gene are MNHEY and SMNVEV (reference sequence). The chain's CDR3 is CASSVYRAEEQYF. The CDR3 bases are TGTGCCAGCAGTGTCTACAGGGCGGAAGAGCAGTACTTC.

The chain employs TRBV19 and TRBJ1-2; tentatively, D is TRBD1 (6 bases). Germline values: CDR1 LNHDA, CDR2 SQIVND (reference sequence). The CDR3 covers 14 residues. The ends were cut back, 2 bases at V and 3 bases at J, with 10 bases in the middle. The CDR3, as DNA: TGTGCCAGTAGTATACCAGGGGCTCACTATGGCTACACCTTC. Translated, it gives CASSIPGAHYGYTF.

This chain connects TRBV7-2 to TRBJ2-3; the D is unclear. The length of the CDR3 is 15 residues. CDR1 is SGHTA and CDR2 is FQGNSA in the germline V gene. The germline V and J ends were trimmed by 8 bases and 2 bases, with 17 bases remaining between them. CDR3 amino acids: CASSPGQSFTDTQYF. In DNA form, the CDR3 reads TGTGCCAGCTCCCCAGGTCAGAGTTTCACAGATACGCAGTATTTT.

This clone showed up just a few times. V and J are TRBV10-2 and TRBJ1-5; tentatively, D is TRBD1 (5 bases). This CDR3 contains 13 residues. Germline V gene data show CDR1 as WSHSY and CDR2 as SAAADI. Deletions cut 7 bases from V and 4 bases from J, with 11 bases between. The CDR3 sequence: CASNRDWNQPQHF. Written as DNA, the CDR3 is TGCGCCAGCAACCGGGACTGGAATCAGCCCCAGCATTTT.

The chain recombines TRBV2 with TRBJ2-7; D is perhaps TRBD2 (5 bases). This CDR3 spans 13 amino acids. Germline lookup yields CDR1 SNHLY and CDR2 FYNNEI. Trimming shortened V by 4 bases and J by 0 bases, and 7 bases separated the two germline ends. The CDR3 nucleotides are TGTGCCAGCAGTGGAGGGTTCTCCTACGAGCAGTACTTC. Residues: CASSGGFSYEQYF.

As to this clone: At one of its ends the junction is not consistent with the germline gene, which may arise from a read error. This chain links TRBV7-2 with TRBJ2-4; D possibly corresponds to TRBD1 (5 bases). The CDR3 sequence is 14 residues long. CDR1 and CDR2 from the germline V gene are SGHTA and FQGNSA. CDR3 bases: TGTGCCAGCAGCTTCTCCCCATCAGTGGGGCCAAGGGACTTC. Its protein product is CASSFSPSVGPRDF.

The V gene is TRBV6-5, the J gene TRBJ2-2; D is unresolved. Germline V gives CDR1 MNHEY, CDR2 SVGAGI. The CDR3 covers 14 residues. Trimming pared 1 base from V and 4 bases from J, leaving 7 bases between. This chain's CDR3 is CASSYYGTTGELFF. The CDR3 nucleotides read TGTGCCAGCAGTTACTACGGTACCACCGGGGAGCTGTTTTTT.

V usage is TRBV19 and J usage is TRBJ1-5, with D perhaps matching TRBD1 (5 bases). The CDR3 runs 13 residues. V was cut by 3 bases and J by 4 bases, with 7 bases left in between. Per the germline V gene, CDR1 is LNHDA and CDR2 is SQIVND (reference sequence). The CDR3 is CASSMTVNQPQHF. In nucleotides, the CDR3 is TGTGCCAGTAGTATGACAGTTAATCAGCCCCAGCATTTT.

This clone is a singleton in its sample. The DNA for the CDR3 is TGCAGCGTCGGCCAAGAGACCCAGTACTTC. Amino acids: CSVGQETQYF. The chain has TRBV29-1 and TRBJ2-5; D is undetermined. The ends were cut back, 6 bases at V and 1 base at J, with 3 bases in the middle. The germline V gene encodes CDR1 SQVTM and CDR2 ANQGSEA. The CDR3 sequence is 10 residues long.

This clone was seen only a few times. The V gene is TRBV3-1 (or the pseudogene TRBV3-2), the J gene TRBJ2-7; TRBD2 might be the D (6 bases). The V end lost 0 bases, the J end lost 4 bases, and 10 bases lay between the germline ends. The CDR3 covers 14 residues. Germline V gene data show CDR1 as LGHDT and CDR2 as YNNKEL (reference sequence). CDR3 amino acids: CASSQDAGSYEQYF. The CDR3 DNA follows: TGTGCCAGCAGCCAAGACGCCGGGAGTTACGAGCAGTACTTC.

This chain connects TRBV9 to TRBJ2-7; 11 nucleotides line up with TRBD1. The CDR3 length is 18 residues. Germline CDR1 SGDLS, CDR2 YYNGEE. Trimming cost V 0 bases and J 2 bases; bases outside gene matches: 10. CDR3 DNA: TGTGCCAGCAGCGTAGGGACAGGGGGCCTAGCGGGGCCCTACGAGCAGTACTTC. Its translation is CASSVGTGGLAGPYEQYF.

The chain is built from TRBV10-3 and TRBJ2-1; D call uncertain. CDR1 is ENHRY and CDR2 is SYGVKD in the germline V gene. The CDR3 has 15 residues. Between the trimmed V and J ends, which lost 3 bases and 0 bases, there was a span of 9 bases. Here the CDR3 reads CAISEGQVSYNEQFF. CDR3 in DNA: TGTGCCATCAGTGAAGGCCAGGTCTCCTACAATGAGCAGTTCTTC.

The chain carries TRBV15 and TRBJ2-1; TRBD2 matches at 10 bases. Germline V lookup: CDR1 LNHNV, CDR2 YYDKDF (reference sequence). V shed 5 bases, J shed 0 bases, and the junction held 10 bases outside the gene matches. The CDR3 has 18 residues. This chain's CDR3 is CATSGSSLAGNSYNEQFF. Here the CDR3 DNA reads TGTGCCACCAGCGGCTCCTCACTAGCGGGGAACTCCTACAATGAGCAGTTCTTC. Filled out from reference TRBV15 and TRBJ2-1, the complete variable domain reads DAMVIQNPRYQVTQFGKPVTLSCSQTLNHNVMYWYQQKSSQAPKLLFHYYDKDFNNEADTPDNFQSRRPNTSFCFLDIRSPGLGDTAMYLCATSGSSLAGNSYNEQFFGPGTRLTVL.

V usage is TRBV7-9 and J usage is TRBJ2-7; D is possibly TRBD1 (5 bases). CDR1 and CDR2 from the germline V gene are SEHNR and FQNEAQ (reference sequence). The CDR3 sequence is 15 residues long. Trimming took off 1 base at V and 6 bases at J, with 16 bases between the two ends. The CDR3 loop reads CASSLVSGRESEQYF. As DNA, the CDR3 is TGTGCCAGCAGCTTAGTCTCGGGCAGGGAAAGCGAGCAGTACTTC.

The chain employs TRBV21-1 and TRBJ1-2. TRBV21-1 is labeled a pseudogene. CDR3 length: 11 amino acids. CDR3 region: CASNLRDGYTF. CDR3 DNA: TGTGCCAGCAATCTACGGGATGGCTACACCTTC.

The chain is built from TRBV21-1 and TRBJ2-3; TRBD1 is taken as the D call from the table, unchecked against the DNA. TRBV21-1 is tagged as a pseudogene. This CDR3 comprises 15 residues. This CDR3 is CASSNGQGNADTQYF. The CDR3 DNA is TGTGCCAGCAGCAACGGACAGGGTAACGCAGATACGCAGTATTTT.